What follows are 16 T cell receptor beta chains derived from one specimen sequenced in a study of cytomegalovirus exposure and HLA in healthy donors. Primers for the PCR totalled 60 Vbeta and 13 Jbeta. Profiled with immunoSEQ multiplex PCR; TCRdb holds only in-frame clones, not every one. Seen here are about 150,000 clones, approximately 80% observed once, and the top ten hold 2% to 3%. The source material was PBMCs. These receptors were collected from a male donor in good health and CMV-seronegative.

The chain has TRBV11-2 and TRBJ2-2; D is undetermined. The CDR3 covers 17 residues. Trimming removed 0 bases from V and 0 bases from J, with 11 bases in between. Germline assignment: CDR1 SGHAT and CDR2 FQNNGV. CDR3 in DNA: TGTGCCAGCAGCTTAGATGAAAACTACGCGAACACCGGGGAGCTGTTTTTT. Protein product: CASSLDENYANTGELFF.

This chain connects TRBV6-5 to TRBJ1-4; 8 bases are a match to TRBD1. Germline loops: CDR1 MNHEY, CDR2 SVGAGI. The CDR3 has 15 residues. After removal of 6 bases from V and 4 bases from J, the junction contained 7 bases not matched to a gene. The CDR3 nucleotides are TGTGCCAGCAGCCCAAATACAGGGGGTAATGAAAAACTGTTTTTT. Translating it yields CASSPNTGGNEKLFF.

The sample holds a few counts of this clone. V and J are TRBV5-6 and TRBJ2-7; 8 bases are a match to TRBD1. The CDR3 is made up of 14 amino acids. V dropped 2 bases and J dropped 3; count of bases not matched to a gene: 4. CDR1 and CDR2 (germline): SGHDT, YYEEEE. CDR3 sequence: CASSFQGADYEQYF. DNA for the CDR3: TGTGCCAGCAGCTTCCAGGGGGCGGACTACGAGCAGTACTTC.

In this sample, this clone turned up once. The chain uses TRBV7-2 and TRBJ1-2; the match to TRBD1 covers 9 bases. The trim removed 0 bases at V and 6 bases at J, leaving 5 bases unmatched. CDR1 and CDR2 (germline): SGHTA, FQGNSA. The CDR3 is made up of 15 amino acids. CDR3 in amino acids: CASSLAMTGGHGYTF. CDR3 bases: TGTGCCAGCAGCTTAGCGATGACAGGGGGGCATGGCTACACCTTC.

The rearrangement links TRBV7-2 to TRBJ1-1; 9 bases match TRBD1. After removal of 3 bases from V and 6 bases from J, the junction contained 11 bases not matched to a gene. The V gene's germline CDR1 is SGHTA and CDR2 FQGNSA. The CDR3 loop spans 16 amino acids. The CDR3 protein is CASSFWGMGTGSEAFF. The CDR3 nucleotides are TGTGCCAGCAGCTTTTGGGGGATGGGGACAGGGTCTGAAGCTTTCTTT.

V is TRBV6-6 and J is TRBJ2-5, with TRBD1 matching over 8 bases. Germline loops: CDR1 MNHNY, CDR2 SVGAGI (reference sequence). This CDR3 region has 13 residues. The V segment lost 5 bases and the J segment 1 base; nucleotides outside the gene matches: 0. CDR3 loop: CASSGQGQETQYF. In DNA form, the CDR3 reads TGTGCCAGCAGTGGACAGGGCCAAGAGACCCAGTACTTC.

The chain is built from TRBV5-1 and TRBJ2-1; D ambiguous. The CDR3 consists of 11 residues. Per germline, CDR1 SGHRS and CDR2 YFSETQ. Trimming removed 3 bases at V and 7 bases at J, with 5 bases between. CDR3 sequence: CASSYQNEQFF. In DNA form, the CDR3 reads TGCGCCAGCAGCTACCAGAATGAGCAGTTCTTC.

This clone was counted a few times. CDR3: CASSLGGSEKLFF. CDR3 nucleotides: TGTGCCAGCAGTTTAGGGGGGAGTGAAAAACTGTTTTTT. V usage is TRBV28 and J usage is TRBJ1-4; the D gene is possibly TRBD1 (5 bases). Between the trimmed V and J ends, which lost 2 bases and 7 bases, there was a span of 8 bases. Germline loops: CDR1 MDHEN, CDR2 SYDVKM. This CDR3 has 13 residues. Using reference TRBV28 and TRBJ1-4 for the parts outside the CDR3, the full variable domain is DVKVTQSSRYLVKRTGEKVFLECVQDMDHENMFWYRQDPGLGLRLIYFSYDVKMKEKGDIPEGYSVSREKKERFSLILESASTNQTSMYLCASSLGGSEKLFFGSGTQLSVL.

This clone came up once. The genes are TRBV7-3 and TRBJ1-2; 8 bases map to TRBD1. Germline-derived CDR1 and CDR2 are SGHTA and FQGTGA. Trimming cost V 5 bases and J 7 bases; bases outside gene matches: 15. The CDR3 sequence is 16 residues long. CDR3 residues: CASSLQDGQGISGYTF. CDR3 DNA: TGTGCCAGCAGCCTTCAAGACGGACAGGGAATCTCTGGCTACACCTTC.

The count of this clone is one. J is TRBJ1-2 and V is TRBV19; 8 bases line up with TRBD1. With V trimmed by 8 bases and J by 8 bases, 13 bases remained unmatched. The CDR3 runs to 14 residues. The germline V gene encodes CDR1 LNHDA and CDR2 SQIVND (reference sequence). CDR3 DNA sequence: TGTGCCAGTCGAACGGACAGGGACGTTAGCGGCTACACCTTC. This gives the protein CASRTDRDVSGYTF.

The V call is TRBV9, the J call TRBJ2-3; 7 nucleotides match TRBD1. Looked up from germline, CDR1 is SGDLS and CDR2 is YYNGEE. The CDR3 consists of 18 residues. The V segment lost 0 bases and the J segment 0 bases; nucleotides outside the gene matches: 10. The CDR3 region has the DNA TGTGCCAGCAGCGTAGGAGGGACAGTGACAGGGAGCACAGATACGCAGTATTTT. Its protein is CASSVGGTVTGSTDTQYF.

The gene calls are TRBV5-1 and TRBJ2-6; 7 nucleotides agree with TRBD1. The CDR3 has 14 residues. The germline CDR1 and CDR2 sequences are SGHRS and YFSETQ. The J segment lost 2 bases and the V segment lost 7 bases, leaving 3 bases of the junction unmatched. The CDR3: CASSTGTGANVLTF. The CDR3 nucleotides read TGCGCCAGCTCGACAGGGACTGGGGCCAACGTCCTGACTTTC.

The chain recombines TRBV30 with TRBJ1-5, with 8 bases that match TRBD1. J lost 3 bases, V lost 7 bases, and 5 bases had no gene match. The germline V gene encodes CDR1 GTSNPN and CDR2 SVGIG (reference sequence). CDR3 length: 13 residues. CDR3: CALGQEINQPQHF. For the CDR3, the DNA is TGTGCCTTGGGACAGGAGATCAATCAGCCCCAGCATTTT. The variable domain in full, completed from reference TRBV30 and TRBJ1-5, reads SQTIHQWPATLVQPVGSPLSLECTVEGTSNPNLYWYRQAAGRGLQLLFYSVGIGQISSEVPQNLSASRPQDRQFILSSKKLLLSDSGFYLCALGQEINQPQHFGDGTRLSIL.

Only one count was recorded for this clone. The chain combines TRBV27 with TRBJ1-5; tentatively, D is TRBD1 (6 bases). Germline V gene sequence: CDR1 MNHEY, CDR2 SMNVEV (reference sequence). Trimming took 2 bases from V and 3 from J, leaving 14 bases between them. The CDR3 length is 16 residues. In DNA form, the CDR3 reads TGTGCCAGCAGTTTAGCAGGGGCGCGGGTCAATCAGCCCCAGCATTTT. Its translation: CASSLAGARVNQPQHF.

The rearrangement uses TRBV7-3 and TRBJ2-3, with D maybe TRBD1 (5 bases). Trimming took off 0 bases at V and 2 bases at J, with 9 bases between the two ends. The germline V gene encodes CDR1 SGHTA and CDR2 FQGTGA. The CDR3 loop spans 15 amino acids. The CDR3 sequence: CASSLTGADTDTQYF. The DNA for the CDR3 is TGTGCCAGCAGCTTAACAGGGGCCGACACAGATACGCAGTATTTT.

This chain joins TRBV6-5 and TRBJ1-4; D might be TRBD1 (6 bases). Trimming removed 6 bases from V and 4 bases from J, with 15 bases in between. Germline V CDR1 and CDR2: MNHEY, SVGAGI. The CDR3 spans 15 residues. CDR3 amino acids: CASSRKGGSNEKLFF. As DNA, the CDR3 is TGTGCCAGCAGCCGAAAGGGGGGGAGTAATGAAAAACTGTTTTTT.